This T cell receptor beta chain was sequenced for a study of CD8+CD57+ T cells in acquired aplastic anemia. It was patients with CD8+CD57+ cell expansion by flow cytometry who were chosen for sequencing. Study-wide results and caveats: A significant difference in CD8+ Simpson's diversity between patients and controls was not found.

The use of genomic DNA as template underpinned the TCR beta VDJ and CDR3 profiling. One entry per CDR3 protein results from TCRdb running MiXCR on the reads. The table has a few hundred thousand distinct CDR3 sequences, roughly a third seen once. The CDR3 length is 15 residues. The junction had 5 bases not matched to a gene; V was cut back by 4 bases and J by 6 bases. Germline V gives CDR1 LNHDA, CDR2 SQIVND (reference sequence). In its sample, this clonotype was seen many times. Its specificity is not known. The V and J genes are TRBV19 and TRBJ1-5, with 11 bases that match TRBD1. The clonotype was recovered from a human donor with aplastic anemia. The sample consisted of sorted CD4+, CD8+, or CD8+CD57+ T cells (not recorded which) from PBMCs. The CDR3 DNA is TGTGCCAGTAGTACCGGACAGGGGGCAGCTCAGCCCCAGCATTTT. This encodes CASSTGQGAAQPQHF.